The 9 T cell receptor beta chains given below trace back to one sample, sequenced in a study of cytomegalovirus exposure and HLA in healthy donors. Amplification used 60 Vbeta primers and 13 Jbeta primers. The method was immunoSEQ multiplex PCR; TCRdb's version includes in-frame clones alone and lacks a portion of them. The sample lists tens of thousands of clones, around 85% occurring once. The sample consisted of PBMCs. The receptors shown here come from a girl aged 2-9 years in good health and CMV-seropositive.

V gene TRBV30 combines with J gene TRBJ2-7; 7 nucleotides align to TRBD1. The V segment lost 4 bases and the J segment 2 bases; nucleotides outside the gene matches: 17. The CDR3 totals 17 residues. Germline assignment: CDR1 GTSNPN and CDR2 SVGIG (reference sequence). CDR3 sequence (DNA): TGTGCCTGGAACAGGGGTCGTCCGCTCAGCCACACCTACGAGCAGTACTTC. Encoded protein: CAWNRGRPLSHTYEQYF.

This clone was seen more than once but under ten times. The chain is built from TRBV4-2 and TRBJ1-4; unclear D gene. This CDR3 is 16 amino acids long. Germline V CDR1 and CDR2: LGHNA, YNFKEQ. V was cut by 0 bases and J by 8 bases, with 16 bases left in between. CDR3 region: CASSQDLAGSYEKLFF. The CDR3 DNA reads TGTGCCAGCAGCCAAGATCTCGCGGGGAGCTACGAAAAACTGTTTTTT.

CDR3 protein: CALDPTDGGIYIQYF. The CDR3, as DNA: TGTGCCCTTGACCCGACCGACGGGGGGATATACATTCAGTACTTC. The chain is built from TRBV30 and TRBJ2-4; 7 nucleotides match TRBD2. There are 15 residues in the CDR3. J gave up 8 bases and V 8 bases, and 18 bases lay outside the gene matches. Looked up from germline, CDR1 is GTSNPN and CDR2 is SVGIG (reference sequence). Full variable domain (remainder filled in from reference TRBV30 and TRBJ2-4): SQTIHQWPATLVQPVGSPLSLECTVEGTSNPNLYWYRQAAGRGLQLLFYSVGIGQISSEVPQNLSASRPQDRQFILSSKKLLLSDSGFYLCALDPTDGGIYIQYFGAGTRLSVL.

The chain carries TRBV19 and TRBJ1-1, with 12 bases lining up with TRBD1. With 6 bases clipped from V and 11 bases from J, the junction kept 10 bases outside the gene matches. The CDR3 sequence is 14 residues long. Germline V CDR1 and CDR2: LNHDA, SQIVND (reference sequence). CDR3 sequence (DNA): TGTGCCAGTAGCCCCGGGACAGGGGGCTTGTGGGCTTTCTTT. Translating gives CASSPGTGGLWAFF. The variable domain in full, with the rest retrieved from reference TRBV19 and TRBJ1-1, is DGGITQSPKYLFRKEGQNVTLSCEQNLNHDAMYWYRQDPGQGLRLIYYSQIVNDFQKGDIAEGYSVSREKKESFPLTVTSAQKNPTAFYLCASSPGTGGLWAFFGQGTRLTVV.

The chain employs TRBV27 and TRBJ1-5, with D maybe TRBD1 (6 bases). The length of the CDR3 is 16 residues. V was clipped by 5 bases and J by 3 bases, with 17 bases between them. Germline lookup yields CDR1 MNHEY and CDR2 SMNVEV (reference sequence). CDR3: CASSPVDRLYNQPQHF. In DNA form, the CDR3 reads TGTGCCAGCAGTCCGGTAGACAGGCTGTACAATCAGCCCCAGCATTTT.

The V gene is TRBV4-3, the J gene TRBJ1-1, with 7 bases that match TRBD1. CDR1 and CDR2 (germline): LGHNA, YSLEER. The J segment lost 4 bases and the V segment lost 3 bases, leaving 5 bases of the junction unmatched. There are 14 residues in the CDR3. CDR3 in amino acids: CASSQGQLGTEAFF. For the CDR3, the DNA is TGCGCCAGCAGCCAGGGACAGCTTGGCACTGAAGCTTTCTTT.

The chain joins TRBV19 to TRBJ1-1; 9 nucleotides line up with TRBD1. The CDR3 length is 11 residues. V lost 8 bases and J lost 8; bases outside the gene matches: 3. The germline gives CDR1 LNHDA, CDR2 SQIVND (reference sequence). The CDR3 loop reads CASGQGTEAFF. CDR3 bases: TGTGCCAGTGGACAGGGGACGGAAGCTTTCTTT.

The rearrangement links TRBV7-3 to TRBJ1-2; TRBD1 is a possible D gene (5 bases). The CDR3 spans 15 residues. V was pared by 2 bases and J by 4 bases, with 14 bases between. CDR1 SGHTA and CDR2 FQGTGA come from the germline V gene. This CDR3 is CASSLGSSGVYGYTF. In nucleotides, the CDR3 is TGTGCCAGCAGCTTAGGCTCGTCGGGGGTCTATGGCTACACCTTC.

The rearrangement uses TRBV25-1 and TRBJ1-1, with TRBD1 as a possible D gene (6 bases). The CDR3 contains 14 residues. V lost 5 bases, J lost 1 base, and 11 bases lay in between. CDR1 is MGHDK, CDR2 SYGVNS, per germline. CDR3 residues: CASSLGHGNTEAFF. The DNA of the CDR3 is TGTGCCAGCAGTCTGGGACACGGGAACACTGAAGCTTTCTTT.